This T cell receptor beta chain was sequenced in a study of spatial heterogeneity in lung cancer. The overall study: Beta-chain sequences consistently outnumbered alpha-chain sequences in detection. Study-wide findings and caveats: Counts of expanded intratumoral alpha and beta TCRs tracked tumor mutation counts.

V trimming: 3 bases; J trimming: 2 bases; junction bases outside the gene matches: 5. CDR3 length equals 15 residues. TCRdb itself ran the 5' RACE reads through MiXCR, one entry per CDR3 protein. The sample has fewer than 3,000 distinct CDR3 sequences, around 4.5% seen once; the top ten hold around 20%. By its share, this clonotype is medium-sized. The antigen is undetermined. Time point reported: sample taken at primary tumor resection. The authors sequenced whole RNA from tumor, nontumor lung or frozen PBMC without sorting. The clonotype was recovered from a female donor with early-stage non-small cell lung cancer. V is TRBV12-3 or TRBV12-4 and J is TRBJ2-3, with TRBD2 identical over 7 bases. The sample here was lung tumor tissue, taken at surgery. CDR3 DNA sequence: TGTGCCAGCAGTTTTGGGAGGGACTCCACAGATACGCAGTATTTT. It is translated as CASSFGRDSTDTQYF.